Each of the 22 T cell receptor beta chains below was sequenced from the same sample in a study of shared clonotypes between healthy human individuals. Libraries were prepared by immunoSEQ multiplex PCR; TCRdb keeps only in-frame clonotypes and omits some of them. The table lists about 1 million clones, more than 60% of them singletons. The source material was memory CD4+ T cells sorted from blood. Stated subset: CD45RA-negative fraction. These receptors were obtained from a man younger than 30 in good health.

The rearrangement links TRBV6-1 to TRBJ2-3; possible D gene TRBD2, 5 bases. This CDR3 region has 13 residues. The V gene's germline CDR1 is MNHNS and CDR2 SASEGT. With 6 bases removed from V and 6 bases from J, the gap between germline ends came to 13 bases. Here the CDR3 reads CASSQDFGDTQYF. In DNA, the CDR3 is TGTGCCAGCAGCCAGGACTTTGGGGATACGCAGTATTTT.

The chain uses TRBV10-3 and TRBJ2-3; weak D call: TRBD2 (6 bases). The CDR3 runs 16 residues. CDR1 and CDR2 (germline): ENHRY, SYGVKD. Trimming removed 4 bases at V and 2 bases at J, with 16 bases between. CDR3 sequence reads: CAISGGDGGVTDTQYF. In DNA, the CDR3 is TGTGCCATCAGTGGGGGGGACGGAGGGGTCACAGATACGCAGTATTTT.

This chain links TRBV10-3 with TRBJ2-7; possible D gene TRBD2, 5 bases. In germline, CDR1 is ENHRY, CDR2 SYGVKD. The CDR3 is made up of 14 amino acids. The V gene lost 6 bases and the J gene lost 1 base, with 13 bases spanning the gap. CDR3 nucleotides: TGTGCCATCAGGTCCAGCGGAGTTTCCTACGAGCAGTACTTC. Its translation is CAIRSSGVSYEQYF.

The chain couples TRBV11-2 to TRBJ2-3, with D maybe TRBD2 (6 bases). V dropped 1 base and J dropped 9 bases, with 14 bases sitting between them. In germline, CDR1 is SGHAT, CDR2 FQNNGV. This CDR3 spans 14 amino acids. CDR3 protein: CASSLAPGERTQYF. In DNA form, the CDR3 reads TGTGCCAGCAGCTTAGCCCCGGGGGAGAGAACGCAGTATTTT.

A few counts support this clone. The CDR3 DNA reads as TGTGCCAGCAGCTTGAAAGCGGGAGAGAGAAATGAGCAGTTCTTC. Translated: CASSLKAGERNEQFF. This chain joins TRBV5-6 and TRBJ2-1; 8 bases line up with TRBD2. The CDR3 sequence is 15 residues long. With 1 base clipped from V and 7 bases from J, the junction kept 7 bases outside the gene matches. Germline lookup yields CDR1 SGHDT and CDR2 YYEEEE.

V gene TRBV5-1 combines with J gene TRBJ1-1; D uncertain. Germline V gene data show CDR1 as SGHRS and CDR2 as YFSETQ. This CDR3 is 14 amino acids long. V gave up 0 bases and J gave up 1 base, with 7 bases separating them. The CDR3 bases are TGCGCCAGCAGCTTGGAACTCAGGAACACTGAAGCTTTCTTT. Translation: CASSLELRNTEAFF.

The gene calls are TRBV5-1 and TRBJ1-2, with 8 bases lining up with TRBD1. V lost 4 bases to trimming and J lost 6 bases; unmatched junction nucleotides: 11. Germline CDR1 reads SGHRS; CDR2 reads YFSETQ. The CDR3 runs 15 residues. The CDR3 region is CASSPGQGTMDGYTF. The CDR3 region has the DNA TGCGCCAGCAGCCCCGGACAGGGAACTATGGATGGCTACACCTTC. The variable domain in full, with the rest retrieved from reference TRBV5-1 and TRBJ1-2, is KAGVTQTPRYLIKTRGQQVTLSCSPISGHRSVSWYQQTPGQGLQFLFEYFSETQRNKGNFPGRFSGRQFSNSRSEMNVSTLELGDSALYLCASSPGQGTMDGYTFGSGTRLTVV.

The chain combines TRBV5-1 with TRBJ2-5; TRBD2 matches 12 bases. CDR1 SGHRS and CDR2 YFSETQ come from the germline V gene. V lost 2 bases and J lost 5; bases outside the gene matches: 4. The CDR3 contains 15 residues. The CDR3 region is CASSFGLAGPETQYF. The CDR3 DNA sequence: TGCGCCAGCAGCTTCGGACTAGCGGGGCCCGAGACCCAGTACTTC. The full variable domain, with the rest looked up from reference TRBV5-1 and TRBJ2-5, is KAGVTQTPRYLIKTRGQQVTLSCSPISGHRSVSWYQQTPGQGLQFLFEYFSETQRNKGNFPGRFSGRQFSNSRSEMNVSTLELGDSALYLCASSFGLAGPETQYFGPGTRLLVL.

The rearrangement joins TRBV11-2 to TRBJ1-3; 7 bases map to TRBD1. The J segment lost 8 bases and the V segment lost 2 bases, leaving 9 bases of the junction unmatched. This CDR3 spans 15 amino acids. Germline V gene data show CDR1 as SGHAT and CDR2 as FQNNGV. In DNA, the CDR3 is TGTGCCAGCAGCTTACATAGGGGGGACAGAGACACCATATATTTT. As protein: CASSLHRGDRDTIYF.

This clone has just a few counts. J is TRBJ1-6 and V is TRBV2, with TRBD1 as a possible D gene (5 bases). Germline assignment: CDR1 SNHLY and CDR2 FYNNEI. The V gene lost 6 bases and the J gene lost 9 bases, with 9 bases spanning the gap. This CDR3 has 12 amino acids. The CDR3 DNA follows: TGTGCCAGCAGCCCGGGACGTTCACCCCTCCACTTT. It yields the protein CASSPGRSPLHF.

The CDR3, as DNA: TGTGCCAGCAGTGATAGACAGCACTATAATTCACCCCTCCACTTT. The encoded protein is CASSDRQHYNSPLHF. The rearrangement links TRBV6-1 to TRBJ1-6, with D maybe TRBD1 (5 bases). Looked up from germline, CDR1 is MNHNS and CDR2 is SASEGT. V was cut by 3 bases and J by 3 bases, with 9 bases left in between. The CDR3 loop spans 15 amino acids.

The chain recombines TRBV28 with TRBJ1-2; 7 positions agree with TRBD1. V lost 6 bases, J lost 7 bases, and 8 bases stayed unmatched. The CDR3 loop spans 13 amino acids. Germline lookup yields CDR1 MDHEN and CDR2 SYDVKM. CDR3 nucleotides: TGTGCCAGCAGATCGGACAGGTCGGGTGGCTACACCTTC. Its translation is CASRSDRSGGYTF.

The rearrangement joins TRBV29-1 to TRBJ2-3, with D maybe TRBD2 (5 bases). Trimming removed 2 bases from V and 1 base from J, with 10 bases in between. Germline CDR1 and CDR2: SQVTM and ANQGSEA. The CDR3 contains 14 residues. The CDR3 region is CSVESRRGTDTQYF. The DNA for the CDR3 is TGCAGCGTTGAAAGTCGGCGGGGCACAGATACGCAGTATTTT.

V is TRBV6-4 and J is TRBJ2-7; a weak D match, TRBD2 (5 bases). In germline, CDR1 is MRHNA, CDR2 SNTAGT. The CDR3 is 14 amino acids. V was clipped by 10 bases and J by 3 bases, with 19 bases between them. The CDR3: CAITGPLGVYEQYF. As DNA, the CDR3 is TGTGCCATCACCGGCCCACTAGGAGTCTACGAGCAGTACTTC.

The gene calls are TRBV21-1 and TRBJ1-2; the table's D gene call, TRBD1, was not cross checked with the DNA. TRBV21-1 is classified as a pseudogene. CDR3 length: 16 amino acids. The CDR3 loop reads CASRGQGVPIGYGYTF. In DNA, the CDR3 is TGTGCCAGCAGAGGACAGGGGGTACCGATCGGCTATGGCTACACCTTC.

The chain uses TRBV11-1 and TRBJ2-2; 8 bases align to TRBD2. The CDR3 consists of 15 residues. V shed 3 bases, J shed 4 bases, and the junction held 4 bases outside the gene matches. Germline values: CDR1 SGHAT, CDR2 FQDESV (reference sequence). CDR3 DNA sequence: TGTGCCAGCAGCTTCGCGGGGGGCCCCACCGGGGAGCTGTTTTTT. Translating gives CASSFAGGPTGELFF.

The chain has TRBV19 and TRBJ2-3, with 10 bases fitting TRBD1. CDR1 is LNHDA and CDR2 is SQIVND in the germline V gene (reference sequence). The V and J ends lost 4 bases and 10 bases, in that order; junction bases with no gene match: 14. CDR3 size: 16 residues. DNA for the CDR3: TGTGCCAGTAGTACTCAGACAGGGGGCGGCGGGATGGCGCAGTATTTT. Translated, it gives CASSTQTGGGGMAQYF.

Comments on this clone: The same CDR3 is also encoded by other DNA sequences in this sample. The rearrangement uses TRBV11-2 and TRBJ2-1; no firm D call. CDR1 SGHAT and CDR2 FQNNGV come from the germline V gene. The germline V and J ends were trimmed by 5 bases and 4 bases, with 3 bases remaining between them. The CDR3 covers 11 residues. The CDR3 DNA reads TGTGCCAGCAGCCCTTACAATGAGCAGTTCTTC. This sequence encodes CASSPYNEQFF.

The V call is TRBV9, the J call TRBJ2-6, with 9 bases lining up with TRBD2. The length of the CDR3 is 19 residues. The junction had 13 bases not matched to a gene; V was cut back by 3 bases and J by 3 bases. CDR1 and CDR2 (germline): SGDLS, YYNGEE. In DNA form, the CDR3 reads TGTGCCAGCAGCGAGCCAAGCGGGGGGCCCGCTCGTGGGGCCAACGTCCTGACTTTC. Its protein is CASSEPSGGPARGANVLTF.

This clone was observed a few times. Within the sample, other DNA sequences also encode this same CDR3. V is TRBV4-3 and J is TRBJ1-6; D uncertain. The V gene lost 0 bases and the J gene lost 7 bases, with 7 bases spanning the gap. Germline-derived CDR1 and CDR2 are LGHNA and YSLEER. This CDR3 spans 14 amino acids. The CDR3 DNA reads as TGCGCCAGCAGCCAAGATTTTGGGAATTCACCCCTCCACTTT. Its protein product is CASSQDFGNSPLHF.

This chain links TRBV29-1 with TRBJ2-5; D uncertain. This CDR3 spans 9 amino acids. V lost 8 bases, J lost 1 base, and 2 bases lay in between. Germline-derived CDR1 and CDR2 are SQVTM and ANQGSEA. CDR3 amino acids: CSTQETQYF. The DNA for the CDR3 is TGCAGCACCCAAGAGACCCAGTACTTC.

The chain couples TRBV14 to TRBJ2-7; a weak D match, TRBD1 (6 bases). The CDR3 runs 15 residues. Germline V gene sequence: CDR1 SGHDN, CDR2 FVKESK. V lost 1 base and J 1 base, leaving 11 bases between the germline ends. The CDR3 DNA reads TGTGCCAGCAGCCAAGTTGGGGGCCGATCCTACGAGCAGTACTTC. Translated, it gives CASSQVGGRSYEQYF.